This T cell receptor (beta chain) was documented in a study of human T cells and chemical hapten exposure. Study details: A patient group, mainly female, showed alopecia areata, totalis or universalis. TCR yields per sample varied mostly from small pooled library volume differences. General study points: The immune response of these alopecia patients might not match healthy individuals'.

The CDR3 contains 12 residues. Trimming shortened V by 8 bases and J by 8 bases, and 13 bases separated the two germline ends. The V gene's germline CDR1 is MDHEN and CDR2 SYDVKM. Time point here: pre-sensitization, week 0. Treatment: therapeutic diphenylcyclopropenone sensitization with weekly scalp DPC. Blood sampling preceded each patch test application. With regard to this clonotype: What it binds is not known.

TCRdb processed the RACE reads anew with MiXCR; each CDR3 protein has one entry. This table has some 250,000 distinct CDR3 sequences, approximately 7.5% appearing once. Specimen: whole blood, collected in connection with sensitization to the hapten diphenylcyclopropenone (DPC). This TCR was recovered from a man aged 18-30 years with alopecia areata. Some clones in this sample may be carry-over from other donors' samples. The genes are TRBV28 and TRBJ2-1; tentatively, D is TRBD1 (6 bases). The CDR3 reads CASGTGYHEQFF. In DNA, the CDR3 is TGTGCCAGCGGTACAGGGTACCATGAGCAGTTCTTC. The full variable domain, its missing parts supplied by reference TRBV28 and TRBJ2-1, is DVKVTQSSRYLVKRTGEKVFLECVQDMDHENMFWYRQDPGLGLRLIYFSYDVKMKEKGDIPEGYSVSREKKERFSLILESASTNQTSMYLCASGTGYHEQFFGPGTRLTVL.